These 17 T cell receptor beta chains share one sample of origin, sequenced in a study of spatial heterogeneity in lung cancer. This sample's time point: sample taken at primary tumor resection. TCRdb recomputed calls from the 5' RACE reads with MiXCR, one row per CDR3 protein. The data hold more than 60,000 distinct CDR3 sequences, with 8% observed a single time. The source was PBMCs, collected at surgery. All receptors derive from a male donor with early-stage non-small cell lung cancer.

In this sample, this clonotype turned up many times. V usage is TRBV5-1 and J usage is TRBJ1-4; unclear D gene. Trimming removed 0 bases from V and 7 bases from J, with 10 bases in between. The CDR3 totals 14 residues. CDR1 and CDR2 from the germline V gene are SGHRS and YFSETQ. CDR3 amino acids: CASSLEGSGEKLFF. CDR3 sequence (DNA): TGCGCCAGCAGCTTGGAAGGGTCAGGTGAAAAACTGTTTTTT.

This chain connects TRBV5-1 to TRBJ1-2, with D uncertain. Germline V CDR1 and CDR2: SGHRS, YFSETQ. The CDR3 runs to 15 residues. V was cut by 1 base and J by 3 bases, with 13 bases left in between. CDR3 nucleotides: TGCGCCAGCAGCTTGATGGGGTATAGGGACTATGGCTACACCTTC. This encodes CASSLMGYRDYGYTF.

The chain joins TRBV4-1 to TRBJ1-2, with D tentatively TRBD1 (6 bases). Germline-derived CDR1 and CDR2 are MGHRA and YSYEKL. CDR3 length: 15 amino acids. Between the trimmed V and J ends, which lost 0 bases and 5 bases, there was a span of 13 bases. This CDR3 is CASSQDRPGVYGYTF. DNA of the CDR3: TGCGCCAGCAGCCAAGATAGGCCAGGGGTGTATGGCTACACCTTC.

The chain uses TRBV2 and TRBJ2-2; tentative D call: TRBD2 (5 bases). The CDR3 consists of 14 residues. Looked up from germline, CDR1 is SNHLY and CDR2 is FYNNEI. Trimming took off 5 bases at V and 2 bases at J, with 9 bases between the two ends. DNA for the CDR3: TGTGCCAGCAGTTGGACTTCTAACACCGGGGAGCTGTTTTTT. It yields the protein CASSWTSNTGELFF. Variable domain in full (rest from reference TRBV2 and TRBJ2-2): EPEVTQTPSHQVTQMGQEVILRCVPISNHLYFYWYRQILGQKVEFLVSFYNNEISEKSEIFDDQFSVERPDGSNFTLKIRSTKLEDSAMYFCASSWTSNTGELFFGEGSRLTVL.

This clonotype was counted many times. CDR3 coding DNA: TGTGCCATCAGGCACAGATTAGATCAGCCCCAGCATTTT. It codes for CAIRHRLDQPQHF. The chain uses TRBV10-3 and TRBJ1-5; D gene ambiguous. The ends were cut back, 6 bases at V and 5 bases at J, with 11 bases in the middle. Germline CDR1 is ENHRY and CDR2 is SYGVKD. This CDR3 is built from 13 residues.

The chain links TRBV18 to TRBJ2-3; D call uncertain. This CDR3 is built from 15 residues. Trimming took off 3 bases at V and 0 bases at J, with 10 bases between the two ends. Germline V gene lookup returns CDR1 KGHSH and CDR2 LQKENI. This chain's CDR3 is CASSPSSFSTDTQYF. In nucleotides, the CDR3 is TGTGCCAGCTCACCGAGTTCGTTTAGCACAGATACGCAGTATTTT.

This clonotype has a count of ten or more. This chain links TRBV10-3 with TRBJ2-7; 12 nucleotides align to TRBD2. The trim removed 4 bases at V and 7 bases at J, leaving 2 bases unmatched. This CDR3 contains 13 residues. Germline V gene sequence: CDR1 ENHRY, CDR2 SYGVKD. DNA of the CDR3: TGTGCCATCAGTGGACTAGCGGGAGATGAGCAGTACTTC. This encodes CAISGLAGDEQYF.

This clonotype was detected many times. V usage is TRBV4-2 and J usage is TRBJ2-1, with 10 nucleotides matching TRBD2. Germline CDR1 and CDR2: LGHNA and YNFKEQ. This CDR3 is built from 15 residues. Trimming at V came to 7 bases and at J to 5 bases, leaving 8 bases not matched to a gene. The CDR3, as DNA: TGTGCCAGCACCATGAGCGGGAGGGACCACAATGAGCAGTTCTTC. This sequence encodes CASTMSGRDHNEQFF.

This clonotype has at least ten counts. This sequence joins TRBV14 and TRBJ1-1, with TRBD1 matching over 9 bases. The CDR3 spans 13 residues. J lost 6 bases, V lost 4 bases, and 3 bases had no gene match. Per germline, CDR1 SGHDN and CDR2 FVKESK. For the CDR3, the DNA is TGTGCCAGCAGCCCGGACAGGGGCGCTGAAGCTTTCTTT. The encoded protein is CASSPDRGAEAFF.

This clonotype was recorded a few times. This chain joins TRBV7-2 and TRBJ2-1; either TRBD1 or TRBD2 may fit D (5 bases each). The CDR3 covers 16 residues. Germline-derived CDR1 and CDR2 are SGHTA and FQGNSA. Trimming removed 4 bases from V and 10 bases from J, with 23 bases in between. CDR3 nucleotides: TGTGCCAGCAGCTCTTTCCGGGACGGGTCTAAGCAAGAGCAGTTCTTC. It codes for CASSSFRDGSKQEQFF.

This clonotype has ten or more counts. V and J are TRBV6-5 and TRBJ2-2; D is unclear. The CDR3 covers 13 residues. V was pared by 1 base and J by 4 bases, with 4 bases between. Germline V gene data show CDR1 as MNHEY and CDR2 as SVGAGI. The CDR3 DNA follows: TGTGCCAGCAGTTACTACTCCACCGGGGAGCTGTTTTTT. This codes for CASSYYSTGELFF.

A few counts support this clonotype. This chain links TRBV18 with TRBJ2-7; no reliable D call. V lost 3 bases to trimming and J lost 6 bases, with 6 bases between them. Germline assignment: CDR1 KGHSH and CDR2 LQKENI. The CDR3 consists of 11 residues. CDR3 sequence: CASSPQREQYF. The CDR3 DNA reads as TGTGCCAGCTCACCCCAGCGCGAGCAGTACTTC.

Many counts were recorded for this clonotype. The chain has TRBV6-2 or TRBV6-3 and TRBJ2-7; 9 nucleotides match TRBD1. The CDR3 length is 17 residues. Germline CDR1 reads MNHEY; CDR2 reads SVGEGT. Trimming took 2 bases from V and 3 from J; bases not matched to a gene: 11. The CDR3 region has the DNA TGTGCCAGCAGTTACCGTAAACACCCGGGACAGGGCTACGAGCAGTACTTC. Its protein is CASSYRKHPGQGYEQYF.

This clonotype occurred many times. The chain is built from TRBV5-4 and TRBJ2-7; D might be TRBD1 (5 bases). Germline V gene lookup returns CDR1 SGHNT and CDR2 YYREEE (reference sequence). The germline V and J ends were trimmed by 0 bases and 3 bases, with 10 bases remaining between them. CDR3 length: 14 residues. The CDR3 nucleotides read TGTGCCAGCAGCTTGGGGGGCCGGGTCTACGAGCAGTACTTC. Translation: CASSLGGRVYEQYF.

The chain combines TRBV20-1 with TRBJ2-3; D not resolved. Trimming took off 6 bases at V and 6 bases at J, with 19 bases between the two ends. The CDR3 covers 14 residues. Germline CDR1 is DFQATT and CDR2 is SNEGSKA (reference sequence). For the CDR3, the DNA is TGCAGTGCGGAACGTAGGGCCGGTGACGATACGCAGTATTTT. This gives the protein CSAERRAGDDTQYF.

This chain links TRBV19 with TRBJ2-1; D may be TRBD1 or TRBD2 (5 bases each). Germline V gene data show CDR1 as LNHDA and CDR2 as SQIVND (reference sequence). The CDR3 is 15 residues long. Trimming removed 5 bases from V and 0 bases from J, with 11 bases in between. The CDR3 is CASSRGPASYNEQFF. Here the CDR3 DNA reads TGTGCCAGTAGTCGGGGACCAGCCTCCTACAATGAGCAGTTCTTC.

This sequence joins TRBV20-1 and TRBJ2-5, with D perhaps TRBD1 (5 bases). CDR1 and CDR2 (germline): DFQATT, SNEGSKA (reference sequence). The CDR3 length is 14 residues. With 2 bases removed from V and 5 bases from J, the gap between germline ends came to 15 bases. The CDR3 region has the DNA TGCAGTGCTAGATCCCGGGCTCCAGGGGAGACCCAGTACTTC. Translation: CSARSRAPGETQYF.